Following are 27 T cell receptor beta chains from one sample sequenced in a study of neurological immune-mediated disorders. A single record per CDR3 protein comes from TCRdb applying MiXCR to the 5' RACE reads. The data hold 55,000 or so distinct CDR3 sequences, with less than 5% observed a single time. The specimen was PBMCs. Source of these receptors: a man aged 45-65 years with multiple sclerosis.

This clonotype was recorded many times. This chain uses TRBV3-1 with TRBJ2-4; 10 nucleotides line up with TRBD2. CDR3 size: 16 residues. In germline, CDR1 is LGHDT, CDR2 YNNKEL (reference sequence). The V and J ends lost 4 bases and 5 bases, in that order; junction bases with no gene match: 8. The CDR3 protein is CASSLISGRAQNIQYF. CDR3 DNA sequence: TGTGCCAGCAGCCTTATCAGCGGGAGGGCCCAAAACATTCAGTACTTC.

This clonotype has ten or more counts. The rearrangement joins TRBV27 to TRBJ2-1; 10 bases align to TRBD1. CDR3 size: 16 residues. The V and J ends lost 4 bases and 6 bases, in that order; junction bases with no gene match: 9. Per the germline V gene, CDR1 is MNHEY and CDR2 is SMNVEV (reference sequence). CDR3 in amino acids: CASSSRDRGIGNEQFF. Written as DNA, the CDR3 is TGTGCCAGCAGTTCAAGGGACAGGGGCATTGGCAATGAGCAGTTCTTC.

The table lists this clonotype with many counts. The chain carries TRBV21-1 and TRBJ1-4; the table's TRBD1 call for D was not verified on the DNA. TRBV21-1 is shown as a pseudogene. The CDR3 is 15 amino acids. In DNA form, the CDR3 reads TGTGCCAGCAGCGCCTGGGACAGGGTCATTGAAAAACTGTTTTTT. This gives the protein CASSAWDRVIEKLFF.

This clonotype came up a few times. V gene TRBV9 combines with J gene TRBJ2-1, with no clear D. This CDR3 is built from 12 residues. Looked up from germline, CDR1 is SGDLS and CDR2 is YYNGEE. Trimming left V 4 bases short and J 9 bases short, with 11 bases between. The CDR3 sequence: CASSPQPGEQFF. In DNA form, the CDR3 reads TGTGCCAGCAGCCCACAACCGGGTGAGCAGTTCTTC. The full variable domain, with the rest looked up from reference TRBV9 and TRBJ2-1, is DSGVTQTPKHLITATGQRVTLRCSPRSGDLSVYWYQQSLDQGLQFLIQYYNGEERAKGNILERFSAQQFPDLHSELNLSSLELGDSALYFCASSPQPGEQFFGPGTRLTVL.

This clonotype was counted at least ten times. The chain links TRBV27 to TRBJ2-5; the D call may be TRBD1 or TRBD2 (5 bases each). The CDR3 loop spans 14 amino acids. Trimming took off 5 bases at V and 5 bases at J, with 15 bases between the two ends. Germline assignment: CDR1 MNHEY and CDR2 SMNVEV (reference sequence). This CDR3 reads CASSLRDQLETQYF. In DNA, the CDR3 is TGTGCCAGCAGTCTCCGGGACCAACTCGAGACCCAGTACTTC.

In its sample, this clonotype was seen many times. The chain combines TRBV20-1 with TRBJ2-7, with 7 nucleotides matching TRBD1. The CDR3 extends over 17 amino acids. Germline assignment: CDR1 DFQATT and CDR2 SNEGSKA (reference sequence). The V and J ends lost 2 bases and 1 base, in that order; junction bases with no gene match: 14. CDR3 nucleotide sequence: TGCAGTGCTAGAACACTACAGCCGGGACAGAGATCCTACGAGCAGTACTTC. Encoded protein: CSARTLQPGQRSYEQYF.

This clonotype appeared many times. The chain recombines TRBV20-1 with TRBJ2-7; 8 bases fit TRBD2. The CDR3 spans 13 residues. J gave up 7 bases and V 6 bases, and 11 bases lay outside the gene matches. Germline V gives CDR1 DFQATT, CDR2 SNEGSKA (reference sequence). This CDR3 is CSAPSGSGREQYF. For the CDR3, the DNA is TGCAGTGCCCCCAGCGGGAGTGGTAGGGAGCAGTACTTC.

This clonotype showed up many times. The chain couples TRBV28 to TRBJ1-2; 9 bases fit TRBD1. Per germline, CDR1 MDHEN and CDR2 SYDVKM. This CDR3 has 15 residues. Trimming took 6 bases from V and 8 from J; bases not matched to a gene: 13. In nucleotides, the CDR3 is TGTGCCAGCAGACCCCGGGACAGGGTGGGGAACGGCTACACCTTC. Translation gives CASRPRDRVGNGYTF.

This clonotype has ten or more counts. This chain links TRBV3-1 with TRBJ1-4; perhaps TRBD1 as D (5 bases). The CDR3 has 14 residues. V was clipped by 4 bases and J by 8 bases, with 14 bases between them. Germline CDR1 LGHDT, CDR2 YNNKEL (reference sequence). The CDR3 DNA follows: TGTGCCAGCAGCCCTCGCTCCAAGGGGGAAAAACTGTTTTTT. Its protein product is CASSPRSKGEKLFF.

This clonotype was counted ten times or more. The rearrangement joins TRBV15 to TRBJ1-2, with D hard to call. From germline, CDR1 is LNHNV and CDR2 YYDKDF (reference sequence). V was clipped by 0 bases and J by 8 bases, with 13 bases between them. CDR3 size: 14 residues. CDR3 DNA: TGTGCCACCAGCAGAGATAGGTGGACGGGGGGCTACACCTTC. Translated: CATSRDRWTGGYTF.

There are many counts of this clonotype. The chain employs TRBV12-3 or TRBV12-4 and TRBJ2-5, with 10 nucleotides matching TRBD1. The CDR3 is 15 amino acids. The V gene end was trimmed by 4 bases and the J gene end by 5 bases; junction bases not matched to a gene: 7. CDR3 coding DNA: TGTGCCAGCAGTTCTCCCGGGACAGGGGATGAGACCCAGTACTTC. Translated: CASSSPGTGDETQYF.

This clonotype was picked up many times. The gene calls are TRBV5-1 and TRBJ1-4; D is perhaps TRBD1 (6 bases). Germline lookup yields CDR1 SGHRS and CDR2 YFSETQ. The CDR3 has 15 amino acids. Trimming stripped 4 bases from V and 8 bases from J, with 18 bases between. CDR3 protein: CASSLKVQGEEKLFF. CDR3 in DNA: TGCGCCAGCAGCCTGAAAGTACAGGGAGAAGAAAAACTGTTTTTT.

This clonotype was seen many times. The chain uses TRBV5-1 and TRBJ2-7; TRBD2 agrees at 7 bases. Germline V gene lookup returns CDR1 SGHRS and CDR2 YFSETQ. V was clipped by 4 bases and J by 3 bases; unmatched bases: 7. This CDR3 is built from 14 residues. The CDR3 DNA reads TGCGCCAGCAGCGTGGCGGGAGACCGCTACGAGCAGTACTTC. Its translation is CASSVAGDRYEQYF.

The table lists this clonotype with many counts. J is TRBJ2-1 and V is TRBV10-3; 10 bases fit TRBD2. V trimming: 3 bases; J trimming: 4 bases; junction bases outside the gene matches: 3. There are 15 residues in the CDR3. In germline, CDR1 is ENHRY, CDR2 SYGVKD. CDR3 sequence (DNA): TGTGCCATCAGTGACCTAGCGGGGGAATACAATGAGCAGTTCTTC. It is translated as CAISDLAGEYNEQFF.

This clonotype was counted at least ten times. The V call is TRBV10-1, the J call TRBJ2-1; 8 nucleotides agree with TRBD2. This CDR3 is 14 amino acids long. Per the germline V gene, CDR1 is WNHNN and CDR2 is SYGVQD (reference sequence). V was clipped by 6 bases and J by 5 bases; unmatched bases: 6. CDR3: CASRKRESDNEQFF. The CDR3 DNA reads as TGCGCCAGCAGAAAGCGGGAGTCGGACAATGAGCAGTTCTTC.

In its sample, this clonotype was seen many times. The chain employs TRBV5-1 and TRBJ1-2, with D perhaps TRBD1 (5 bases). In germline, CDR1 is SGHRS, CDR2 YFSETQ. Trimming shortened V by 0 bases and J by 7 bases, and 7 bases separated the two germline ends. The CDR3 is 12 amino acids. DNA for the CDR3: TGCGCCAGCAGCTTGGCTGGGGGTGGCTACACCTTC. Protein product: CASSLAGGGYTF.

This clonotype appeared many times. The chain couples TRBV4-1 to TRBJ2-7; 10 bases map to TRBD2. J lost 6 bases, V lost 0 bases, and 5 bases had no gene match. Germline CDR1 reads MGHRA; CDR2 reads YSYEKL. The CDR3 sequence is 15 residues long. CDR3: CASSQDMGLASEQYF. Written as DNA, the CDR3 is TGCGCCAGCAGCCAAGATATGGGACTAGCGAGCGAGCAGTACTTC.

In this sample, this clonotype turned up many times. The genes are TRBV27 and TRBJ2-2; TRBD1 might be the D (5 bases). Deletions cut 3 bases from V and 5 bases from J, with 16 bases between. CDR1 and CDR2 (germline): MNHEY, SMNVEV (reference sequence). The CDR3 is made up of 16 amino acids. The CDR3 nucleotides read TGTGCCAGCAGTTTTCGTCCCAGGGTCGGGACCGGGGAGCTGTTTTTT. Encoded protein: CASSFRPRVGTGELFF.

This clonotype was observed at least ten times. V and J are TRBV12-3 or TRBV12-4 and TRBJ2-7; no clear D. This CDR3 comprises 11 residues. V lost 6 bases to trimming and J lost 3 bases, with 6 bases between them. The CDR3 loop is CASRRNYEQYF. CDR3 sequence (DNA): TGTGCCAGCAGAAGAAACTACGAGCAGTACTTC.

This clonotype was counted a few times. V gene TRBV5-6 combines with J gene TRBJ2-5, with 7 bases lining up with TRBD1. The CDR3 loop spans 15 amino acids. Germline V gives CDR1 SGHDT, CDR2 YYEEEE. V lost 1 base, J lost 3 bases, and 6 bases stayed unmatched. Here the CDR3 reads CASSLIRDRKETQYF. As DNA, the CDR3 is TGTGCCAGCAGCTTGATCCGGGACAGAAAAGAGACCCAGTACTTC. The variable domain in full, completed from reference TRBV5-6 and TRBJ2-5, reads DAGVTQSPTHLIKTRGQQVTLRCSPKSGHDTVSWYQQALGQGPQFIFQYYEEEERQRGNFPDRFSGHQFPNYSSELNVNALLLGDSALYLCASSLIRDRKETQYFGPGTRLLVL.

The table lists this clonotype with many counts. The V and J genes are TRBV7-9 and TRBJ2-3, with 9 positions matching TRBD1. The V and J ends lost 5 bases and 0 bases, in that order; junction bases with no gene match: 3. The CDR3 length is 15 residues. CDR1 is SEHNR and CDR2 is FQNEAQ in the germline V gene (reference sequence). This chain's CDR3 is CASSPDRGSTDTQYF. The CDR3 DNA reads TGTGCCAGCAGCCCTGACAGGGGGAGCACAGATACGCAGTATTTT. The full variable domain, its missing parts supplied by reference TRBV7-9 and TRBJ2-3, is DTGVSQNPRHKITKRGQNVTFRCDPISEHNRLYWYRQTLGQGPEFLTYFQNEAQLEKSRLLSDRFSAERPKGSFSTLEIQRTEQGDSAMYLCASSPDRGSTDTQYFGPGTRLTVL.

This rearrangement joins TRBV5-5 to TRBJ2-7, with D perhaps TRBD1 (5 bases). The CDR3 has 14 residues. Germline loops: CDR1 SGHKS, CDR2 YYEKEE (reference sequence). Trimming removed 1 base from V and 2 bases from J, with 10 bases in between. The CDR3 DNA reads TGTGCCAGCAGCTTGACGACAGTGACCTACGAGCAGTACTTC. Amino acid sequence: CASSLTTVTYEQYF.

By sample share, this clonotype is medium-sized (0.01 to 0.1%). V usage is TRBV12-3 or TRBV12-4 and J usage is TRBJ1-5; D call uncertain. The V end was cut by 5 bases, the J end by 9 bases, with 14 bases between. CDR3 length: 13 amino acids. In DNA form, the CDR3 reads TGTGCCAGCAGTGATGGGTTATCCTCGCCCCAGCATTTT. This codes for CASSDGLSSPQHF.

This clonotype was seen at least ten times. This chain connects TRBV6-1 to TRBJ1-5, with 7 bases aligning to TRBD1. This CDR3 region has 13 residues. J lost 4 bases, V lost 7 bases, and 4 bases had no gene match. CDR1 and CDR2 from the germline V gene are MNHNS and SASEGT. The CDR3 here is CASTTGPNQPQHF. CDR3 nucleotides: TGTGCCAGCACGACAGGGCCTAATCAGCCCCAGCATTTT.

The chain links TRBV29-1 to TRBJ2-7, with D unclear. The CDR3 sequence is 13 residues long. Per the germline V gene, CDR1 is SQVTM and CDR2 is ANQGSEA. V lost 4 bases, J lost 4 bases, and 14 bases lay in between. The CDR3 spells CSVGNGKMYEQYF. CDR3 coding DNA: TGCAGCGTTGGGAACGGAAAGATGTACGAGCAGTACTTC.

In its sample, this clonotype was seen many times. The rearrangement uses TRBV6-4 and TRBJ1-1; D uncertain. The CDR3 length is 13 residues. Germline V CDR1 and CDR2: MRHNA, SNTAGT. V lost 0 bases and J lost 1, with 3 bases in between. CDR3 nucleotide sequence: TGTGCCAGCAGTGACTCAGGGAACACTGAAGCTTTCTTT. This sequence encodes CASSDSGNTEAFF.

This clonotype was detected ten times or more. This chain connects TRBV28 to TRBJ2-7; 7 nucleotides match TRBD2. Trimming at V came to 6 bases and at J to 4 bases, leaving 15 bases not matched to a gene. The CDR3 is 16 amino acids. The germline CDR1 and CDR2 sequences are MDHEN and SYDVKM. The CDR3 nucleotides read TGTGCCAGCAGGACGTTTGGCGGGAGCTCTGGGTACGAGCAGTACTTC. Its translation: CASRTFGGSSGYEQYF.